This is a list of T cell receptor beta chains from one sample in a study of OX40 agonist ivuxolimab in advanced cancers. The data were produced by immunoSEQ multiplex PCR, yet TCRdb's version contains in-frame clones alone and is incomplete. Among roughly 60,000 clones, approximately 88% were seen once, and the ten largest hold less than 0.8%. This specimen consisted of CD4+ or CD8+ T cells sorted from blood, obtained in a trial of the OX40 agonist ivuxolimab. These receptor sequences come from an adult with an advanced solid tumor such as melanoma, head and neck, liver or kidney cancer. Both conserved end residues are trimmed from each CDR3.

j_call | v_call | cdr3_aa
TRBJ2-7 | TRBV7-3 | ASSPAMGGPLGQY
TRBJ2-3 | TRBV9 | ASSEREGSTDTQY
TRBJ2-4 | TRBV7-3 | ASSLKSRLAGLTKNIQY
TRBJ2-7 | TRBV6-1 | ASSQTSSYEQY
TRBJ1-3 | TRBV6-5 | ASSTAAAGNTIY
TRBJ1-1 | TRBV15 | ATSRDHAGTEAF
TRBJ2-7 | TRBV27 | ASKPGAASYEQY
TRBJ2-1 | TRBV11-3 | ASSLQGRHEQF
TRBJ2-3 | TRBV6-6 | ASRWLGTDTQY
TRBJ2-5 | TRBV10-3 | ATSSAGEGKETQY
TRBJ2-5 | TRBV7-6 | ASSLGGRETQY
TRBJ2-7 | TRBV5-1 | ASSLAGGIYEQY
TRBJ2-1 | TRBV11-3 | ASSLGVYNEQF
TRBJ2-6 | TRBV30 | AWSGGPGANVLT
TRBJ1-1 | TRBV12-5 | ASGGARGRLNTEAF